Below, 23 T cell receptor beta chains from the same sample are listed, as sequenced in a study of cytomegalovirus exposure and HLA in healthy donors. The PCR ran on 60 Vbeta and 13 Jbeta primers. Assay used: immunoSEQ multiplex PCR; TCRdb lists only in-frame clones, some missing. The sample includes over 200,000 clones. The sample consisted of PBMCs. The source is a woman aged 25 to 39 in good health and CMV-seropositive.

This chain links TRBV7-2 with TRBJ2-3; D unresolved. Trimming left V 3 bases short and J 1 base short, with 5 bases between. This CDR3 comprises 13 residues. CDR1 is SGHTA and CDR2 is FQGNSA in the germline V gene. In DNA, the CDR3 is TGTGCCAGCAGCTTTACAGGCACAGATACGCAGTATTTT. Amino acids: CASSFTGTDTQYF.

The genes are TRBV25-1 and TRBJ2-7, with 7 bases that match TRBD1. The CDR3 runs 14 residues. The junction had 6 bases not matched to a gene; V was cut back by 7 bases and J by 0 bases. Germline CDR1 reads MGHDK; CDR2 reads SYGVNS. As DNA, the CDR3 is TGTGCCAGCACAATAGGACAGGACTCCTACGAGCAGTACTTC. This gives the protein CASTIGQDSYEQYF.

CDR3 sequence (DNA): TGTGCCAGCAGTCCTAACTCGCACCCCATTGGCTACACCTTC. Translated: CASSPNSHPIGYTF. The chain is built from TRBV27 and TRBJ1-2; D remains unclear. This CDR3 has 14 amino acids. V was clipped by 5 bases and J by 7 bases, with 17 bases between them. Germline V gene sequence: CDR1 MNHEY, CDR2 SMNVEV (reference sequence).

The chain has TRBV7-2 and TRBJ1-1; 8 bases fit TRBD1. The trim removed 8 bases at V and 5 bases at J, leaving 7 bases unmatched. This CDR3 is 13 amino acids long. Germline V gene sequence: CDR1 SGHTA, CDR2 FQGNSA. The CDR3: CASGRGQGTEAFF. The CDR3, as DNA: TGTGCCAGCGGCAGGGGGCAAGGAACTGAAGCTTTCTTT.

The genes are TRBV9 and TRBJ2-1, with 10 bases identical to TRBD2. The CDR3 contains 15 residues. V trimming: 4 bases; J trimming: 2 bases; junction bases outside the gene matches: 3. Germline lookup yields CDR1 SGDLS and CDR2 YYNGEE. The DNA for the CDR3 is TGTGCCAGCAGCCCACTAGCGGGACCCTACAATGAGCAGTTCTTC. It codes for CASSPLAGPYNEQFF.

V gene TRBV7-2 combines with J gene TRBJ2-5; TRBD2 might be the D (6 bases). V lost 1 base and J 5 bases, leaving 11 bases between the germline ends. Per germline, CDR1 SGHTA and CDR2 FQGNSA. There are 14 residues in the CDR3. The CDR3 is CASSLVAGRETQYF. The CDR3, as DNA: TGTGCCAGCAGCTTAGTTGCGGGGCGGGAGACCCAGTACTTC.

The chain joins TRBV7-6 to TRBJ2-7; 9 nucleotides agree with TRBD1. J lost 3 bases, V lost 4 bases, and 10 bases had no gene match. Germline V gene data show CDR1 as SGHVS and CDR2 as FNYEAQ. The CDR3 is made up of 16 amino acids. The CDR3 DNA sequence: TGTGCCAGCAGCTCCGAAACAGGGGGCCCTCGCTACGAGCAGTACTTC. This encodes CASSSETGGPRYEQYF. Looking up the rest from reference TRBV7-6 and TRBJ2-7 gives the full variable domain: GAGVSQSPRYKVTKRGQDVALRCDPISGHVSLYWYRQALGQGPEFLTYFNYEAQQDKSGLPNDRFSAERPEGSISTLTIQRTEQRDSAMYRCASSSETGGPRYEQYFGPGTRLTVT.

The chain has TRBV25-1 and TRBJ2-3; TRBD2 agrees at 7 bases. This CDR3 comprises 17 residues. The V segment lost 2 bases and the J segment 1 base; nucleotides outside the gene matches: 9. Germline lookup yields CDR1 MGHDK and CDR2 SYGVNS. CDR3 sequence (DNA): TGTGCCAGCAGTGAACTGTCGGGAGGCCGCGGCACAGATACGCAGTATTTT. Residues: CASSELSGGRGTDTQYF.

The CDR3 reads CASSSGGTGRIYEQYF. As DNA, the CDR3 is TGCGCCAGCAGCTCAGGGGGGACAGGGAGAATTTACGAGCAGTACTTC. This rearrangement joins TRBV5-1 to TRBJ2-7, with 9 bases aligning to TRBD1. Germline V gene sequence: CDR1 SGHRS, CDR2 YFSETQ. This CDR3 spans 16 amino acids. Trimming removed 3 bases from V and 4 bases from J; junction bases left unmatched: 11. The complete variable domain, with remaining parts taken from reference TRBV5-1 and TRBJ2-7, reads KAGVTQTPRYLIKTRGQQVTLSCSPISGHRSVSWYQQTPGQGLQFLFEYFSETQRNKGNFPGRFSGRQFSNSRSEMNVSTLELGDSALYLCASSSGGTGRIYEQYFGPGTRLTVT.

As regards this clone: The missing conserved phenylalanine or tryptophan at the end of this CDR3 makes a read error likely. The chain joins TRBV18 to TRBJ1-1; D is unclear. CDR1 is KGHSH and CDR2 is LQKENI in the germline V gene. The V and J ends lost 6 bases and 3 bases respectively, with 14 bases between them. The CDR3 sequence is 14 residues long. CDR3 nucleotides: TGTGCCAGCTCCCTTACTCCTCGGGACACTGAAGCTTTCCTT. Translating it yields CASSLTPRDTEAFL.

CDR3 bases: TGTGCCAGTAGTGCACATGGGACTAGCGGGATCTCTGGGGCCAACGTCCTGACTTTC. This encodes CASSAHGTSGISGANVLTF. This sequence joins TRBV19 and TRBJ2-6; 13 nucleotides line up with TRBD2. Germline V gene sequence: CDR1 LNHDA, CDR2 SQIVND (reference sequence). After removal of 5 bases from V and 0 bases from J, the junction contained 7 bases not matched to a gene. The CDR3 is made up of 19 amino acids.

The CDR3 here is CASRRISGIYEQYF. CDR3 DNA sequence: TGTGCCAGCAGACGCATTAGCGGGATCTACGAGCAGTACTTC. The chain employs TRBV28 and TRBJ2-7; 8 nucleotides agree with TRBD2. This CDR3 is built from 14 residues. Germline loops: CDR1 MDHEN, CDR2 SYDVKM. V lost 6 bases, J lost 3 bases, and 7 bases stayed unmatched.

The chain links TRBV19 to TRBJ1-2, with 7 bases that match TRBD1. The CDR3 loop spans 13 amino acids. Germline V gives CDR1 LNHDA, CDR2 SQIVND (reference sequence). V trimming: 1 base; J trimming: 6 bases; junction bases outside the gene matches: 2. The CDR3 nucleotides read TGTGCCAGTAGTATAGTAACAGGGGATGGCTACACCTTC. This translates into CASSIVTGDGYTF.

The chain recombines TRBV29-1 with TRBJ1-1; D call uncertain. Germline values: CDR1 SQVTM, CDR2 ANQGSEA. The CDR3 loop spans 11 amino acids. Trimming removed 7 bases at V and 6 bases at J, with 12 bases between. The CDR3 DNA follows: TGCAGCGCTGCGGGTATCGCTGAAGCTTTCTTT. Its protein product is CSAAGIAEAFF.

The V call is TRBV7-6, the J call TRBJ2-1, with D maybe TRBD2 (5 bases). This CDR3 comprises 18 residues. CDR1 is SGHVS and CDR2 is FNYEAQ in the germline V gene. Trimming left V 2 bases short and J 7 bases short, with 24 bases between. The CDR3 region has the DNA TGTGCCAGCAGCTTACTACGCGCGGAGGACTCTAGCAGGAATGAGCAGTTCTTC. Encoded protein: CASSLLRAEDSSRNEQFF.

The chain recombines TRBV4-1 with TRBJ1-3; D is uncertain. From germline, CDR1 is MGHRA and CDR2 YSYEKL. V lost 0 bases and J 7 bases, leaving 4 bases between the germline ends. CDR3 size: 12 residues. CDR3 nucleotides: TGCGCCAGCAGCCAAGAAGAGAACACCATATATTTT. Its protein product is CASSQEENTIYF.

The rearrangement joins TRBV7-9 to TRBJ2-7; D possibly corresponds to TRBD2 (6 bases). V lost 5 bases and J lost 1, with 9 bases in between. Per the germline V gene, CDR1 is SEHNR and CDR2 is FQNEAQ (reference sequence). The CDR3 contains 13 residues. The CDR3 nucleotides are TGTGCCAGCAGCCCCGCGGGATCCTACGAGCAGTACTTC. It codes for CASSPAGSYEQYF. Filled out from reference TRBV7-9 and TRBJ2-7, the complete variable domain reads DTGVSQNPRHKITKRGQNVTFRCDPISEHNRLYWYRQTLGQGPEFLTYFQNEAQLEKSRLLSDRFSAERPKGSFSTLEIQRTEQGDSAMYLCASSPAGSYEQYFGPGTRLTVT.

The chain couples TRBV29-1 to TRBJ2-1, with 9 bases aligning to TRBD1. The CDR3 has 16 residues. From germline, CDR1 is SQVTM and CDR2 ANQGSEA. Trimming took 1 base from V and 0 from J; bases not matched to a gene: 4. As DNA, the CDR3 is TGCAGCGTTGAAGTCGGACAGGGGAGCTCCTACAATGAGCAGTTCTTC. Residues: CSVEVGQGSSYNEQFF.

The V gene is TRBV28, the J gene TRBJ1-2; D is perhaps TRBD1 (6 bases). This CDR3 has 15 amino acids. The V and J ends lost 5 bases and 3 bases respectively, with 16 bases between them. Germline V gene sequence: CDR1 MDHEN, CDR2 SYDVKM. The CDR3 is CASSEDSKLYYGYTF. The CDR3 DNA sequence: TGTGCCAGCAGTGAGGACAGCAAGTTGTACTATGGCTACACCTTC.

This sequence joins TRBV10-1 and TRBJ2-2; D possibly corresponds to TRBD1 (6 bases). The CDR3 contains 16 residues. The V end lost 6 bases, the J end lost 6 bases, and 20 bases lay between the germline ends. Germline-derived CDR1 and CDR2 are WNHNN and SYGVQD (reference sequence). As DNA, the CDR3 is TGCGCCAGCAGCCCAAGTGGGACATCCCCGGCCGGGGAGCTGTTTTTT. Amino acids: CASSPSGTSPAGELFF.

This chain joins TRBV11-2 and TRBJ1-5; D gene ambiguous. This CDR3 has 16 amino acids. The germline V and J ends were trimmed by 4 bases and 2 bases, with 15 bases remaining between them. Germline values: CDR1 SGHAT, CDR2 FQNNGV. The CDR3 DNA reads TGTGCCAGCAGCTCCACCCGGGGTGGCGGCAATCAGCCCCAGCATTTT. Protein product: CASSSTRGGGNQPQHF.

The chain employs TRBV6-5 and TRBJ2-3, with D possibly matching TRBD2 (5 bases). Trimming stripped 2 bases from V and 0 bases from J, with 12 bases between. Germline CDR1 and CDR2: MNHEY and SVGAGI. The CDR3 is 16 amino acids. In nucleotides, the CDR3 is TGTGCCAGCAGTTACGGCCACGGGATGAGCACAGATACGCAGTATTTT. Translating it yields CASSYGHGMSTDTQYF.

CDR3 nucleotide sequence: TGTGCCAGCAGCTTAGGACAGCCCTCTCAGAGTGACTATGGCTACACCTTC. Translating gives CASSLGQPSQSDYGYTF. The chain uses TRBV7-9 and TRBJ1-2, with D perhaps matching TRBD1 (5 bases). The germline V gene encodes CDR1 SEHNR and CDR2 FQNEAQ (reference sequence). Trimming removed 1 base at V and 3 bases at J, with 18 bases between. The CDR3 loop spans 17 amino acids. The variable domain in full, completed from reference TRBV7-9 and TRBJ1-2, reads DTGVSQNPRHKITKRGQNVTFRCDPISEHNRLYWYRQTLGQGPEFLTYFQNEAQLEKSRLLSDRFSAERPKGSFSTLEIQRTEQGDSAMYLCASSLGQPSQSDYGYTFGSGTRLTVV.